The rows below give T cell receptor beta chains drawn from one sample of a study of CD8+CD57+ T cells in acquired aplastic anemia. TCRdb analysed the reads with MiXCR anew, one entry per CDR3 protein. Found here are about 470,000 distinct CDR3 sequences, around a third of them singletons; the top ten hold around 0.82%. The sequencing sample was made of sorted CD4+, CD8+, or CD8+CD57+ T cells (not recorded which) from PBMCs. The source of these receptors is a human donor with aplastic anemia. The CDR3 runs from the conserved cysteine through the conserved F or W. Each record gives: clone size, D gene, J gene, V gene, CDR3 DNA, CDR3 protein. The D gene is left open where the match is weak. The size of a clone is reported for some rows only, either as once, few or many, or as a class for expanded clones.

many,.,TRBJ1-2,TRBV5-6,TGTGCCAGCAGCTTGTCCGTCAGGGTATGGGGCTACACCTTC,CASSLSVRVWGYTF
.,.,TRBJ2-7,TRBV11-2,TGTGCCAGCAGCTTAGGTGTCGCGGGACCTTACGAGCAGTACTTC,CASSLGVAGPYEQYF
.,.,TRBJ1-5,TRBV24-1,TGTGCCACCAGTGACCGGGACTTCAATCAGCCCCAGCATTTT,CATSDRDFNQPQHF
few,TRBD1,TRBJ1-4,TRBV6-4,TGTGCCAGCAGTGAGTCGACAGGGGGAAAACTGTTTTTT,CASSESTGGKLFF
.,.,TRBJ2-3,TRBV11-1,TGTGCCAGCAGCTTATCTATCTGGGGCACAGATACGCAGTATTTT,CASSLSIWGTDTQYF
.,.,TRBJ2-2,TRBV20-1,TGCAGTGCCATTTGGAACGGGAACACCGGGGAGCTGTTTTTT,CSAIWNGNTGELFF
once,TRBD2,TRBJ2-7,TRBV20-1,TGCAGTGCTCACGTCGGGACTAGCGGGTTTTTAAGCCCCTACGAGCAGTACTTC,CSAHVGTSGFLSPYEQYF
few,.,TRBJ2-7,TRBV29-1,TGCAGCGCCGAGGCCGAGTCCTACGAGCAGTACTTC,CSAEAESYEQYF
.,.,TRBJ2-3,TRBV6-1,TGTGCCAGCAGCGACGGGGCTATCGATACGCAGTATTTT,CASSDGAIDTQYF
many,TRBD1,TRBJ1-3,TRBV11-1,TGTGCCAGCAGCTTAGGACAGGGGGTTGGAAACACCATATATTTT,CASSLGQGVGNTIYF
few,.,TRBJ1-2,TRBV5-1,TGCGCCAGCAGCCAACAACCGAATACAGGGAATCGTGGCTACACCTTC,CASSQQPNTGNRGYTF
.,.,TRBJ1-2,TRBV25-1,TGTGCCAGCAGTGAAAATGACAGAACTAACTATGGCTACACCTTC,CASSENDRTNYGYTF
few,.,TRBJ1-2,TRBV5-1,TGCGCCAGTACCCCAACGGGGGCCTCTGGCTATGGCTACACCTTC,CASTPTGASGYGYTF
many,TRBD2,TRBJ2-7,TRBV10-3,TGTGCCATCAGTGATCCGCTAGCGGGCTACGAGCAGTACTTC,CAISDPLAGYEQYF
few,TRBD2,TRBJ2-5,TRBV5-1,TGCGCCAGCAGCGCCATGGTCGGGGGGGAAGAGACCCAGTACTTC,CASSAMVGGEETQYF